This TCR beta chain was recovered during a study of cytomegalovirus exposure and HLA in healthy donors. General study findings and limits: Per published accounts, TCR beta sequences correctly predicted the HLA-A and HLA-B alleles of most subjects. Among TCR beta chains, those listed as cytomegalovirus-associated numbered roughly 150. CMV antigen specificity of a few CMV-associated chains was confirmed in vitro. V segments that were indistinguishable, TRBV6-2 and TRBV6-3 among them, were omitted from analysis.

This CDR3 comprises 14 residues. V lost 5 bases and J 3 bases, leaving 13 bases between the germline ends. Germline lookup yields CDR1 MNHEY and CDR2 SVGAGI. In regard to this clone: Its antigen remains unknown.

The PCR employed 60 Vbeta primers together with 13 Jbeta primers. Clones were read by immunoSEQ multiplex PCR, and TCRdb kept only the in-frame ones, dropping some. The repertoire has approximately 250,000 clones, more than 70% of them found once; the top ten carry 0.4% to 0.6%. The genes are TRBV6-5 and TRBJ1-1; a weak D match, TRBD1 (6 bases). The source is a boy younger than 18 in good health and CMV-seronegative. The specimen sequenced was PBMCs. Here the CDR3 reads CASSDRTAYTEAFF. The CDR3 DNA reads as TGTGCCAGCAGTGACCGGACAGCCTACACTGAAGCTTTCTTT.